Below are 17 T cell receptor beta chains sequenced from a single sample in a study of PD-L1 blockade in urothelial cancer. TCRdb's table, derived via immunoSEQ multiplex PCR, lists solely in-frame clones and lacks some. Here the sample spans 20,000 to 25,000 clones, roughly 90% being singletons. The sample in question was PBMCs, obtained around atezolizumab (anti-PD-L1) treatment. Source of these receptors: a woman aged 55-69 years with urothelial cancer.

The genes are TRBV7-2 and TRBJ2-2, with 12 nucleotides matching TRBD2. Trimming took 4 bases from V and 6 from J; bases not matched to a gene: 3. Germline V gene lookup returns CDR1 SGHTA and CDR2 FQGNSA. The CDR3 length is 15 residues. CDR3 amino acids: CASSWTSGEAGELFF. In DNA form, the CDR3 reads TGTGCCAGCAGCTGGACTAGCGGGGAGGCCGGGGAGCTGTTTTTT. The whole variable domain, filled in from reference TRBV7-2 and TRBJ2-2, reads GAGVSQSPSNKVTEKGKDVELRCDPISGHTALYWYRQSLGQGLEFLIYFQGNSAPDKSGLPSDRFSAERTGGSVSTLTIQRTQQEDSAVYLCASSWTSGEAGELFFGEGSRLTVL.

V is TRBV5-1 and J is TRBJ2-5; TRBD2 agrees at 10 bases. The CDR3 spans 15 residues. Germline CDR1 SGHRS, CDR2 YFSETQ. V gave up 3 bases and J gave up 1 base; unmatched junction bases: 3. CDR3 in amino acids: CASSSSSGGQETQYF. The DNA for the CDR3 is TGCGCCAGCAGCTCTTCTAGCGGGGGCCAAGAGACCCAGTACTTC.

V is TRBV7-9 and J is TRBJ2-5; TRBD2 aligns across 9 bases. The CDR3 length is 18 residues. With V trimmed by 5 bases and J by 2 bases, 15 bases remained unmatched. Looked up from germline, CDR1 is SEHNR and CDR2 is FQNEAQ (reference sequence). The CDR3 nucleotides are TGTGCCAGCAGCCTAATGGGGCTAGCGGGGTTGGGGCAAGAGACCCAGTACTTC. Translated: CASSLMGLAGLGQETQYF.

This chain joins TRBV27 and TRBJ2-7, with 7 nucleotides matching TRBD2. CDR1 is MNHEY, CDR2 SMNVEV, per germline (reference sequence). CDR3 length: 15 residues. J lost 3 bases, V lost 5 bases, and 10 bases had no gene match. CDR3 sequence reads: CASSEVGRAVYEQYF. In DNA, the CDR3 is TGTGCCAGCAGTGAAGTGGGGAGGGCCGTCTACGAGCAGTACTTC.

This clone is a singleton in its sample. The V and J genes are TRBV25-1 and TRBJ2-3, with 7 bases identical to TRBD2. CDR1 and CDR2 (germline): MGHDK, SYGVNS. CDR3 length: 15 residues. V lost 6 bases and J lost 4; bases outside the gene matches: 10. CDR3 sequence: CASSGRRPRADTQYF. CDR3 nucleotides: TGTGCCAGCAGCGGGAGGCGACCCAGGGCAGATACGCAGTATTTT.

This chain joins TRBV28 and TRBJ2-7; unclear D gene. The V gene lost 3 bases and the J gene lost 8 bases, with 11 bases spanning the gap. The CDR3 covers 12 residues. Germline CDR1 and CDR2: MDHEN and SYDVKM. CDR3 in amino acids: CASSLVTRQQYF. CDR3 sequence (DNA): TGTGCCAGCAGTTTGGTGACAAGGCAGCAGTACTTC.

V usage is TRBV5-1 and J usage is TRBJ2-5; 7 positions agree with TRBD2. Germline trimming cut 4 bases from V and 4 bases from J; bases unmatched to any gene: 7. Germline values: CDR1 SGHRS, CDR2 YFSETQ. The length of the CDR3 is 14 residues. CDR3 coding DNA: TGCGCCAGCAGCCCGCAGGGAGGGTTAGAGACCCAGTACTTC. The encoded protein is CASSPQGGLETQYF.

The chain is built from TRBV18 and TRBJ2-3, with 10 bases aligning to TRBD2. This CDR3 contains 16 residues. Per the germline V gene, CDR1 is KGHSH and CDR2 is LQKENI. Germline trimming cut 3 bases from V and 4 bases from J; bases unmatched to any gene: 7. The CDR3: CASSPLLAGAADTQYF. The CDR3 DNA sequence: TGTGCCAGCTCACCGCTCCTAGCGGGAGCTGCAGATACGCAGTATTTT. The entire variable domain, with the rest obtained from reference TRBV18 and TRBJ2-3, is as follows: NAGVMQNPRHLVRRRGQEARLRCSPMKGHSHVYWYRQLPEEGLKFMVYLQKENIIDESGMPKERFSAEFPKEGPSILRIQQVVRGDSAAYFCASSPLLAGAADTQYFGPGTRLTVL.

This chain connects TRBV15 to TRBJ2-7; maybe TRBD2 (6 bases). The CDR3 is 16 amino acids. V was trimmed by 1 base and J by 1 base, leaving 14 bases between them. CDR1 is LNHNV and CDR2 is YYDKDF in the germline V gene (reference sequence). CDR3 sequence: CATSRGIGGTSYEQYF. For the CDR3, the DNA is TGTGCCACCAGCAGAGGCATCGGGGGAACTTCCTACGAGCAGTACTTC.

CDR3 sequence reads: CASSLDASRGSYNEQFF. The CDR3 DNA reads as TGTGCCAGCAGCTTGGATGCGTCCAGGGGTTCCTACAATGAGCAGTTCTTC. The chain is built from TRBV5-5 and TRBJ2-1; D is possibly TRBD1 (6 bases). V was shortened by 0 bases and J by 1 base, with 14 bases between the two germline ends. This CDR3 has 17 amino acids. CDR1 and CDR2 from the germline V gene are SGHKS and YYEKEE (reference sequence).

In this sample, this clone turned up a few times. The genes are TRBV27 and TRBJ2-5; 10 nucleotides agree with TRBD2. In germline, CDR1 is MNHEY, CDR2 SMNVEV (reference sequence). The V and J ends lost 6 bases and 3 bases, in that order; junction bases with no gene match: 7. The CDR3 consists of 15 residues. The CDR3, as DNA: TGTGCCAGCAGCTTGGATCTAGCGGGAGAAGAGACCCAGTACTTC. Amino acid sequence: CASSLDLAGEETQYF.

The CDR3 spells CASSGWTSGRTETQYF. CDR3 bases: TGTGCCAGCAGCGGATGGACTAGCGGGAGGACAGAGACCCAGTACTTC. This chain connects TRBV11-2 to TRBJ2-5, with 14 positions matching TRBD2. There are 16 residues in the CDR3. Germline lookup yields CDR1 SGHAT and CDR2 FQNNGV. Trimming cost V 5 bases and J 4 bases; bases outside gene matches: 6.

The chain recombines TRBV19 with TRBJ2-3; 8 bases are shared with TRBD1. There are 16 residues in the CDR3. The trim removed 3 bases at V and 0 bases at J, leaving 5 bases unmatched. Germline-derived CDR1 and CDR2 are LNHDA and SQIVND (reference sequence). CDR3 coding DNA: TGTGCCAGTAGTATGACAGGGGCCCCTAGCACAGATACGCAGTATTTT. Its protein product is CASSMTGAPSTDTQYF.

The chain combines TRBV7-2 with TRBJ2-3; D not resolved. The germline V and J ends were trimmed by 5 bases and 6 bases, with 9 bases remaining between them. CDR1 is SGHTA and CDR2 is FQGNSA in the germline V gene. The CDR3 runs to 12 residues. In DNA, the CDR3 is TGTGCCAGCAGCCGGTTCGGGGATACGCAGTATTTT. It translates to CASSRFGDTQYF. The whole variable domain, remainder taken from reference TRBV7-2 and TRBJ2-3, is GAGVSQSPSNKVTEKGKDVELRCDPISGHTALYWYRQSLGQGLEFLIYFQGNSAPDKSGLPSDRFSAERTGGSVSTLTIQRTQQEDSAVYLCASSRFGDTQYFGPGTRLTVL.

The chain joins TRBV6-5 to TRBJ2-7; 8 bases map to TRBD1. V lost 6 bases, J lost 2 bases, and 9 bases stayed unmatched. Germline CDR1 reads MNHEY; CDR2 reads SVGAGI. The length of the CDR3 is 15 residues. CDR3 sequence reads: CASRRTGQGTYEQYF. The CDR3 DNA reads as TGTGCCAGCAGGAGAACAGGACAGGGAACCTACGAGCAGTACTTC.

This clone occurred once. The V call is TRBV5-1, the J call TRBJ2-5; TRBD2 might be the D (5 bases). From germline, CDR1 is SGHRS and CDR2 YFSETQ. The CDR3 has 17 amino acids. V was clipped by 4 bases and J by 3 bases, with 22 bases between them. The chain's CDR3 is CASSIDSGIPNKETQYF. The CDR3 DNA follows: TGCGCCAGCAGCATAGACTCCGGGATCCCAAATAAAGAGACCCAGTACTTC.

The gene calls are TRBV9 and TRBJ2-6; TRBD2 might be the D (5 bases). Per germline, CDR1 SGDLS and CDR2 YYNGEE. CDR3 length equals 16 residues. Trimming removed 0 bases at V and 0 bases at J, with 7 bases between. CDR3 protein: CASSVDAGSGANVLTF. CDR3 DNA sequence: TGTGCCAGCAGCGTAGATGCGGGCTCTGGGGCCAACGTCCTGACTTTC.